A selection of T cell receptor beta chains follows, all from one sample in a study of blood T cell repertoires in COVID-19. Assay used: immunoSEQ multiplex PCR; TCRdb lists only in-frame clones, some missing. The profile shows some 94,000 clones, 72% of them singletons. Source material: peripheral blood. These receptor sequences come from a woman aged 55 to 70 in a cohort sampled during active or convalescent COVID-19. Both conserved end residues are part of each CDR3. Fields, in order: clone size, D gene, V gene, J gene, CDR3 protein, CDR3 DNA. D genes are given only for firm matches. Size values are once, few and many counts, or a class for expanded clones, and some rows have none.

>NA|TRBD1|TRBV7-6|TRBJ2-7
CASSLRGRVHEQYF
TGTGCCAGCAGCCTCAGGGGGCGCGTCCACGAGCAGTACTTC
>few|TRBD1|TRBV19|TRBJ1-6
CASSVKGQGTSPLHF
TGTGCCAGTAGTGTTAAGGGACAGGGGACTTCACCCCTCCACTTT
>NA|NA|TRBV10-3|TRBJ2-7
CAIRRDSTYEQYF
TGTGCCATCAGGCGGGACAGCACCTACGAGCAGTACTTC
>NA|NA|TRBV7-8|TRBJ2-1
CASSLRRREYEQFF
TGTGCCAGCAGCCTGAGGAGGCGTGAGTACGAGCAGTTCTTC
>NA|TRBD1|TRBV5-8|TRBJ1-3
CASSRDRAGNTIYF
TGTGCCAGCAGCAGGGACAGGGCTGGAAACACCATATATTTT
>NA|NA|TRBV7-9|TRBJ2-7
CASSLGVTGGDYEQYF
TGTGCCAGCAGCTTAGGAGTAACAGGGGGGGACTACGAGCAGTACTTC
>NA|NA|TRBV4-1|TRBJ2-1
CASSQGTRGVNEQFF
TGCGCCAGCAGCCAGGGGACAAGGGGAGTCAATGAGCAGTTCTTC
>NA|NA|TRBV10-3|TRBJ1-3
CATLQGAGNTIYF
TGTGCCACCCTACAGGGAGCTGGAAACACCATATATTTT
>NA|NA|TRBV7-3|TRBJ2-1
CASSSTRLNEQFF
TGTGCCAGCAGCTCTACGCGGCTCAATGAGCAGTTCTTC
>once|TRBD1|TRBV2|TRBJ1-2
CASSLGQGRVGYTF
TGTGCCAGCAGCCTTGGACAGGGTAGAGTTGGCTACACCTTC
>NA|NA|TRBV5-1|TRBJ2-5
CASSNRLGETQYF
TGCGCCAGCAGCAACCGACTAGGCGAGACCCAGTACTTC
>NA|TRBD2|TRBV5-4|TRBJ2-1
CASSLIAGDYNEQFF
TGTGCCAGCAGCTTGATTGCGGGGGACTACAATGAGCAGTTCTTC
>few|TRBD1|TRBV30|TRBJ2-7
CAWWDRDYEQYF
TGTGCCTGGTGGGACAGGGACTACGAGCAGTACTTC
>few|NA|TRBV6-4|TRBJ2-6
CASSALSGANVLTF
TGTGCCAGCAGTGCCCTATCTGGGGCCAACGTCCTGACTTTC
>NA|NA|TRBV18|TRBJ1-1
CASSPFPGDNTEAFF
TGTGCCAGCTCACCATTTCCGGGGGATAACACTGAAGCTTTCTTT
>NA|TRBD1|TRBV5-6|TRBJ1-5
CASSITGGVGNQPQHF
TGTGCCAGCAGCATAACAGGGGGCGTTGGCAATCAGCCCCAGCATTTT
>NA|NA|TRBV2|TRBJ1-1
CASSPPGGGGHTEAFF
TGTGCCAGCAGTCCCCCCGGGGGGGGAGGCCACACTGAAGCTTTCTTT
>NA|TRBD1|TRBV19|TRBJ2-2
CASSTQYRGGAGELFF
TGTGCCAGTAGTACCCAGTACAGGGGTGGAGCCGGGGAGCTGTTTTTT
>NA|TRBD1|TRBV3-1/TRBV3-2|TRBJ1-1
CASSQALTGRSTEAFF
TGTGCCAGCAGCCAAGCGTTGACAGGGCGGAGCACTGAAGCTTTCTTT
>NA|NA|TRBV21-1|TRBJ2-3
CASSKGDQTGDSNTDTQYF
TGTGCCAGCAGCAAAGGCGACCAGACTGGCGATTCAAACACAGATACGCAGTATTTT
>NA|TRBD1|TRBV2|TRBJ1-4
CASSEAGGRSEKLFF
TGTGCCAGCAGTGAAGCAGGGGGCAGAAGTGAAAAACTGTTTTTT
>NA|NA|TRBV4-1|TRBJ2-5
CASSQDRAGAVGTQYF
TGCGCCAGCAGCCAAGATCGAGCGGGTGCTGTGGGGACCCAGTACTTC
>NA|TRBD1|TRBV30|TRBJ2-6
CAWSLERGLSSGANVLTF
TGTGCCTGGAGTCTGGAAAGGGGGCTCTCCTCTGGGGCCAACGTCCTGACTTTC